The present T cell receptor beta chain was sequenced within a study of CD8 T cells in ankylosing spondylitis. Study-wide points: A TCR beta motif made of 7 to 9 highly homologous variants seemed typical of ankylosing spondylitis blood. Clones that were linked to disease were CD8+ and were relatively rare in peripheral blood.

TCRdb processed the 5' RACE reads anew with MiXCR; each CDR3 protein has one entry. The sample has under 950,000 distinct CDR3 sequences, roughly 20% seen once. In germline, CDR1 is SGHRS, CDR2 YFSETQ. CDR3 size: 15 residues. The V gene end was trimmed by 4 bases and the J gene end by 4 bases; junction bases not matched to a gene: 9. A word on this clonotype: No antigen is known for it.

This chain uses TRBV5-1 with TRBJ2-3, with 7 bases matching TRBD1. The receptor was derived from a male donor with ankylosing spondylitis. Sequencing used blood, either unsorted or a sorted T cell fraction (not recorded which). This CDR3 reads CASSGVDRLADTQYF. Here the CDR3 DNA reads TGCGCCAGCAGCGGGGTGGACAGGTTGGCAGATACGCAGTATTTT. The entire variable domain, with the rest obtained from reference TRBV5-1 and TRBJ2-3, is as follows: KAGVTQTPRYLIKTRGQQVTLSCSPISGHRSVSWYQQTPGQGLQFLFEYFSETQRNKGNFPGRFSGRQFSNSRSEMNVSTLELGDSALYLCASSGVDRLADTQYFGPGTRLTVL.